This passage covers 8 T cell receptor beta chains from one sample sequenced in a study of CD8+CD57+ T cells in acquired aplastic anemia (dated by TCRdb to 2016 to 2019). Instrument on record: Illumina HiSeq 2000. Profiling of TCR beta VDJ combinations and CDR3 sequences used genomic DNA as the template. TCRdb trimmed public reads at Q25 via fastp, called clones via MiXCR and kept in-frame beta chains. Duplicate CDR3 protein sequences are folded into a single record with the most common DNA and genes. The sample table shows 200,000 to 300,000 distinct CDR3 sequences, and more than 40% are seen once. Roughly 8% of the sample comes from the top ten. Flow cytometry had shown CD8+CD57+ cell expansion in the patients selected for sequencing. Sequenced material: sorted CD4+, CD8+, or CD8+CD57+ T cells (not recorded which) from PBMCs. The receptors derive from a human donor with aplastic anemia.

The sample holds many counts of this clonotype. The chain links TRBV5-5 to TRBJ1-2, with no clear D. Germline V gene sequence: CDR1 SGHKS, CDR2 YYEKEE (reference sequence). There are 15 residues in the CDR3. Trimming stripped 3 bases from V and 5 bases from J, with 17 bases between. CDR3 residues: CASSSPLIGRYGYTF. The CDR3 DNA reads TGTGCCAGCAGCTCGCCGTTGATAGGGCGTTATGGCTACACCTTC.

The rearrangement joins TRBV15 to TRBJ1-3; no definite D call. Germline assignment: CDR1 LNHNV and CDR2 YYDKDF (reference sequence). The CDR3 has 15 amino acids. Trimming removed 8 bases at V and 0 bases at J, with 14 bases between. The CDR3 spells CATHSSHNSGNTIYF. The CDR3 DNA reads TGTGCCACCCATTCCAGCCATAACTCTGGAAACACCATATATTTT.

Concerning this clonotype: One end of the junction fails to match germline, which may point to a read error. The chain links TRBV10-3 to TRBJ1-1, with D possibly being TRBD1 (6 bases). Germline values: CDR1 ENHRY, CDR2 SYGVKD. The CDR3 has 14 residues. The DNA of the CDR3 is TGTGCCTTCAGTGCACACAGGGAGAACACTGAAGCTTTCTTT. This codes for CAFSAHRENTEAFF.

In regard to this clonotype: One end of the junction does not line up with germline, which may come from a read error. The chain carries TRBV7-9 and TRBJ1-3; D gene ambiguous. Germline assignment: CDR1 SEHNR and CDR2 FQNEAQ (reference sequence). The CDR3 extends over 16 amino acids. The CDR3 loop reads CASSQGSGSTGNTIYF. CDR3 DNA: TGCGCCAGCAGCCAAGGCTCGGGATCTACTGGAAACACCATATATTTT.

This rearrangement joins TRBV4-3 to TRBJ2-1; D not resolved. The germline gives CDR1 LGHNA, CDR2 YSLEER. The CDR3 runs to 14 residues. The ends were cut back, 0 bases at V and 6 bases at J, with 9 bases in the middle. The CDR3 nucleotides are TGCGCCAGCAGCCAAGAATTTCTGTCCAATGAGCAGTTCTTC. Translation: CASSQEFLSNEQFF.

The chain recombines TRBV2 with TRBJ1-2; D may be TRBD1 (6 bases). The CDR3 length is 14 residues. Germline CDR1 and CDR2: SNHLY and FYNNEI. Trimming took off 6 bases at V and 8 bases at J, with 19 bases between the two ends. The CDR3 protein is CASSPRFGGKGYTF. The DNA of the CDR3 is TGTGCCAGCAGCCCTAGGTTTGGGGGCAAGGGCTACACCTTC.

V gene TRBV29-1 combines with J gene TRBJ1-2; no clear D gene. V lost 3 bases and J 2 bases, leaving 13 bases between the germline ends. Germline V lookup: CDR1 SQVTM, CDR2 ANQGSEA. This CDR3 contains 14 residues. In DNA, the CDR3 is TGCAGCGTTGAGGGGAAGGCAGCGAACTATGGCTACACCTTC. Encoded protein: CSVEGKAANYGYTF. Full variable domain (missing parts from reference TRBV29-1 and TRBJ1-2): SAVISQKPSRDICQRGTSLTIQCQVDSQVTMMFWYRQQPGQSLTLIATANQGSEATYESGFVIDKFPISRPNLTFSTLTVSNMSPEDSSIYLCSVEGKAANYGYTFGSGTRLTVV.

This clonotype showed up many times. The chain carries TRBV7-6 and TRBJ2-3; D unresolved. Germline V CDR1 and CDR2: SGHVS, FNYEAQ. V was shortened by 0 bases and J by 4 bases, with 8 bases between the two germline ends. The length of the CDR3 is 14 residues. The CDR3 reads CASSLAPRADTQYF. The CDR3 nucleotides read TGTGCCAGCAGCTTAGCCCCCCGGGCAGATACGCAGTATTTT. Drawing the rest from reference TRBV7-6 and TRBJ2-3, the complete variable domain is GAGVSQSPRYKVTKRGQDVALRCDPISGHVSLYWYRQALGQGPEFLTYFNYEAQQDKSGLPNDRFSAERPEGSISTLTIQRTEQRDSAMYRCASSLAPRADTQYFGPGTRLTVL.